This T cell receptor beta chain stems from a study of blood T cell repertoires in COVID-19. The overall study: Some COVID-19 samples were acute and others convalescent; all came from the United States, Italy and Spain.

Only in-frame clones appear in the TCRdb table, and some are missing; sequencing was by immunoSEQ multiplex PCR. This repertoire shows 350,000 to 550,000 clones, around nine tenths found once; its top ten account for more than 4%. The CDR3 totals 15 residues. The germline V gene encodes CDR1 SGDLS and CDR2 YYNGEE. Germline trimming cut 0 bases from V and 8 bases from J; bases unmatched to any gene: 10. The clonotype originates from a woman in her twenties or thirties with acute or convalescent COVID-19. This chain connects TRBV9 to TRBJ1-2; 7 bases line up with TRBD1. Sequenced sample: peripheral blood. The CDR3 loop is CASSVVWDSRGGYTF. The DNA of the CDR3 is TGTGCCAGCAGCGTAGTTTGGGACAGTCGTGGAGGCTACACCTTC.